Sequencing of this TCR beta chain was carried out in a study of cytomegalovirus exposure and HLA in healthy donors. Study-wide points: A later analysis, which compared TCR beta chains of equal frequency, found the HLA-associated ones more clonally expanded.

In the case of this clone: Its specificity is unknown.

The CDR3 covers 13 residues. V lost 6 bases and J 2 bases, leaving 10 bases between the germline ends. The germline gives CDR1 SNHLY, CDR2 FYNNEI. PCR used 60 Vbeta primers and 13 Jbeta primers. Authors' analysis steps: Later analysis identified tens of millions of unique TCR beta chains, about 12 million shared. TCRdb keeps only in-frame clones here, not all; method: immunoSEQ multiplex PCR. The D gene and trimming were derived from the DNA, and the V and J assignments and clone size from that table. Here the sample spans around 130,000 clones, around 84% being singletons. The specimen was PBMCs. The J gene is TRBJ2-5, the V gene TRBV2, with D possibly being TRBD1 (6 bases). The sequence came from a woman in her late teens or twenties in good health and CMV-seropositive. The CDR3 DNA reads TGTGCCAGCAGAACGACAGGACAAGAGACCCAGTACTTC. Encoded protein: CASRTTGQETQYF.